This record covers a single T cell receptor beta chain. Antigen unknown. The data originate from a study of blood T cells in healthy people across ages. Whole-study results and caveats: A roughly linear age-dependent decrease characterized TCR beta diversity per million T cells. TCR beta diversity tracked closely with naive T cell percentage. The CMV status of each donor remained undetermined, and this could have confounded shifts in expanded clonotypes.

The authors ran a second PCR of about 7 to 12 cycles using a sample-barcoded 5' primer and a J-beta primer mix. Template switching added a 12-random-nucleotide identifier to every cDNA molecule. Each CDR3 protein gets one entry after TCRdb re-called the 5' RACE reads with MiXCR. The sample has approximately 830,000 distinct CDR3 sequences, 62% seen once. Germline V CDR1 and CDR2: LGHNA, YSLEER. This CDR3 spans 16 amino acids. Trimming stripped 3 bases from V and 2 bases from J, with 11 bases between. The chain carries TRBV4-3 and TRBJ2-6; D is uncertain. Sample: blood. The sequence came from a man aged 25-45 years in good health. CDR3 protein: CASSHVSTAGANVLTF. In DNA form, the CDR3 reads TGCGCCAGCAGCCATGTATCCACGGCTGGGGCCAACGTCCTGACTTTC.